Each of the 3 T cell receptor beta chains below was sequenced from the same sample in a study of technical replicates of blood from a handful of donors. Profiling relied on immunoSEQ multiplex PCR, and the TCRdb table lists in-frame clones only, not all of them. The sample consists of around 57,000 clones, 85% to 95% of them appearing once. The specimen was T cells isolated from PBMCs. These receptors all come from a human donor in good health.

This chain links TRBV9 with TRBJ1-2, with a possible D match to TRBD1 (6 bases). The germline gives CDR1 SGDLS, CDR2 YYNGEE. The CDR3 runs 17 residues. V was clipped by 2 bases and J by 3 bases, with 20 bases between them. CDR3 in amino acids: CASSVSGPAGGDYGYTF. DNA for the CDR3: TGTGCCAGCAGCGTTTCGGGGCCAGCGGGGGGCGACTATGGCTACACCTTC. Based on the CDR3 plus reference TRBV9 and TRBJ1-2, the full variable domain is DSGVTQTPKHLITATGQRVTLRCSPRSGDLSVYWYQQSLDQGLQFLIQYYNGEERAKGNILERFSAQQFPDLHSELNLSSLELGDSALYFCASSVSGPAGGDYGYTFGSGTRLTVV.

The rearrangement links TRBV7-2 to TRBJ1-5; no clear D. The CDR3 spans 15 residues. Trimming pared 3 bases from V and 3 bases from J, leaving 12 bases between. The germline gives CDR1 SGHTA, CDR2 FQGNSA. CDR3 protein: CASSFGASFNQPQHF. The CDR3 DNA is TGTGCCAGCAGCTTTGGTGCAAGCTTCAATCAGCCCCAGCATTTT.

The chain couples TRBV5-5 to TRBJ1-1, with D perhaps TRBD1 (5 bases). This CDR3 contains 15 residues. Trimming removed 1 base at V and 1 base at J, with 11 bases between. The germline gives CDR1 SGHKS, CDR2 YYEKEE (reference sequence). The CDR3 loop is CASSLIDRKNTEAFF. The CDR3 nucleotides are TGTGCCAGCAGCTTGATAGACAGAAAGAACACTGAAGCTTTCTTT.